The 32 T cell receptor beta chains given below trace back to one sample, sequenced in a study of blood T cells in healthy people across ages. Alongside a J-beta primer mix, a sample-barcoded 5' primer served in a second PCR lasting roughly 7 to 11 cycles. TCRdb used MiXCR to reprocess the 5' RACE reads, holding one entry per CDR3 protein. Among 1.4 million or so distinct CDR3 sequences listed, approximately 43% were seen once. What was sequenced was blood. These receptors all come from a woman aged 18-30 years in good health.

V gene TRBV19 combines with J gene TRBJ2-6, with D tentatively TRBD1 (5 bases). This CDR3 region has 16 residues. V gave up 7 bases and J gave up 0 bases, with 13 bases separating them. From germline, CDR1 is LNHDA and CDR2 SQIVND (reference sequence). CDR3 sequence (DNA): TGTGCCAGTACACCAGGGCCGCTCTCTGGGGCCAACGTCCTGACTTTC. Its translation is CASTPGPLSGANVLTF.

The rearrangement joins TRBV19 to TRBJ2-7; TRBD2 matches 7 bases. Unmatched junction bases numbered 4, after V lost 5 bases and J lost 0 bases. CDR3 length: 14 residues. Germline values: CDR1 LNHDA, CDR2 SQIVND (reference sequence). The CDR3 DNA follows: TGTGCCAGTAGTTGGACTAGGACCTCCTACGAGCAGTACTTC. Protein: CASSWTRTSYEQYF.

This chain links TRBV2 with TRBJ2-5; 7 bases are a match to TRBD2. The CDR3 consists of 15 residues. V shed 2 bases, J shed 11 bases, and the junction held 14 bases outside the gene matches. In germline, CDR1 is SNHLY, CDR2 FYNNEI. CDR3: CASSETREVTYGQYF. CDR3 nucleotides: TGTGCCAGCAGTGAAACCCGGGAGGTTACCTACGGGCAGTACTTC.

V gene TRBV20-1 combines with J gene TRBJ2-5; unclear D gene. Germline lookup yields CDR1 DFQATT and CDR2 SNEGSKA (reference sequence). V dropped 8 bases and J dropped 5 bases, with 15 bases sitting between them. The CDR3 spans 12 residues. CDR3 loop: CSWGMLGETQYF. CDR3 bases: TGCAGTTGGGGTATGCTCGGGGAGACCCAGTACTTC.

This clonotype was detected a few times. The chain uses TRBV4-3 and TRBJ2-7; D not certain. Trimming took 4 bases from V and 6 from J, leaving 16 bases between them. CDR3 length equals 14 residues. The germline CDR1 and CDR2 sequences are LGHNA and YSLEER. CDR3 sequence reads: CASSPYSFRGEQYF. The CDR3, as DNA: TGCGCCAGCAGCCCTTATAGCTTCCGCGGCGAGCAGTACTTC.

The rearrangement links TRBV7-2 to TRBJ1-2; 8 bases match TRBD1. J lost 6 bases, V lost 4 bases, and 10 bases had no gene match. The CDR3 loop spans 15 amino acids. CDR1 is SGHTA and CDR2 is FQGNSA in the germline V gene. Here the CDR3 reads CASSSLSGGRNGYTF. CDR3 in DNA: TGTGCCAGCAGCTCCTTGTCAGGGGGCAGGAATGGCTACACCTTC.

This clonotype was counted between two and nine times. The V and J genes are TRBV20-1 and TRBJ1-4; the match to TRBD1 covers 7 bases. The V gene's germline CDR1 is DFQATT and CDR2 SNEGSKA (reference sequence). Trimming took 5 bases from V and 8 from J; bases not matched to a gene: 11. This CDR3 is built from 14 residues. The CDR3 sequence is CSAPPAGGREKLFF. The CDR3 DNA reads TGCAGTGCTCCACCGGCAGGGGGACGGGAAAAACTGTTTTTT.

The chain joins TRBV29-1 to TRBJ2-1; D not resolved. Germline loops: CDR1 SQVTM, CDR2 ANQGSEA. This CDR3 contains 11 residues. Deletions cut 3 bases from V and 7 bases from J, with 7 bases between. For the CDR3, the DNA is TGCAGCGTTGAGGCCTGGAATGAGCAGTTCTTC. Amino acid sequence: CSVEAWNEQFF.

The chain links TRBV4-3 to TRBJ1-2; unclear D gene. V was pared by 0 bases and J by 3 bases, with 11 bases between. The CDR3 has 15 amino acids. The V gene's germline CDR1 is LGHNA and CDR2 YSLEER. The CDR3 protein is CASSQDPRSDYGYTF. DNA for the CDR3: TGCGCCAGCAGCCAAGACCCCAGGTCGGACTATGGCTACACCTTC.

This clonotype was detected only once. A read error may produce the germline difference seen at one junction end. The gene calls are TRBV7-2 and TRBJ2-3; D not certain. Germline V gives CDR1 SGHTA, CDR2 FQGNSA. The CDR3 is made up of 18 amino acids. This CDR3 is CASTLDVDPPYRTDTQYF. In DNA form, the CDR3 reads TGTGCCAGCACCTTAGACGTCGACCCTCCATATCGCACAGATACGCAGTATTTT.

This clonotype was counted only a few times. The chain employs TRBV25-1 and TRBJ1-2; 7 bases match TRBD1. This CDR3 is built from 14 residues. The V and J ends lost 6 bases and 4 bases, in that order; junction bases with no gene match: 8. CDR1 and CDR2 (germline): MGHDK, SYGVNS. DNA of the CDR3: TGTGCCAGCAGGAGTACAGGGGCTGGCTATGGCTACACCTTC. This translates into CASRSTGAGYGYTF.

This clonotype was counted only a few times. This chain joins TRBV7-2 and TRBJ1-4, with D possibly being TRBD1 (6 bases). CDR1 SGHTA and CDR2 FQGNSA come from the germline V gene. This CDR3 contains 16 residues. Between the trimmed V and J ends, which lost 6 bases and 0 bases, there was a span of 14 bases. CDR3 nucleotide sequence: TGTGCCAGCAGACTCGGGACACTTTCAACTAATGAAAAACTGTTTTTT. It specifies CASRLGTLSTNEKLFF.

This clonotype has only a few counts. V is TRBV29-1 and J is TRBJ2-5; no definite D call. Trimming removed 8 bases at V and 0 bases at J, with 28 bases between. Germline loops: CDR1 SQVTM, CDR2 ANQGSEA. The CDR3 runs 18 residues. The CDR3: CSPGPRLWGRVYQETQYF. The CDR3, as DNA: TGCAGCCCCGGCCCCCGACTGTGGGGTAGAGTTTACCAAGAGACCCAGTACTTC.

The table lists this clonotype with a few counts. The V call is TRBV12-3 or TRBV12-4, the J call TRBJ2-5; tentative D call: TRBD1 (5 bases). V lost 4 bases, J lost 3 bases, and 12 bases lay in between. This CDR3 spans 14 amino acids. CDR3 sequence: CASSYTTGEETQYF. The CDR3 coding sequence is TGTGCCAGCAGTTACACTACAGGAGAAGAGACCCAGTACTTC.

The chain couples TRBV4-3 to TRBJ2-3; D remains unclear. The germline V gene encodes CDR1 LGHNA and CDR2 YSLEER. Between the trimmed V and J ends, which lost 3 bases and 4 bases, there was a span of 14 bases. The CDR3 is 15 residues long. The CDR3 DNA reads TGCGCCAGCAGCCACCGAAGTGATTACCCAGATACGCAGTATTTT. Its protein is CASSHRSDYPDTQYF.

This clonotype showed up just a few times. This chain uses TRBV6-5 with TRBJ2-3, with D uncertain. The CDR3 covers 14 residues. Trimming took off 6 bases at V and 5 bases at J, with 15 bases between the two ends. The germline CDR1 and CDR2 sequences are MNHEY and SVGAGI. CDR3 residues: CASRTDLKVDTQYF. The CDR3 DNA reads as TGTGCCAGCAGAACCGACCTAAAGGTAGATACGCAGTATTTT.

This chain connects TRBV6-2 or TRBV6-3 to TRBJ2-2; D remains unclear. The CDR3 runs 12 residues. Germline CDR1 and CDR2: MNHEY and SVGEGT. Trimming left V 6 bases short and J 6 bases short, with 8 bases between. CDR3 nucleotide sequence: TGTGCCAGCAGGCGTCCCCCCGGGGAGCTGTTTTTT. The encoded protein is CASRRPPGELFF.

This clonotype was observed a few times. One end of the junction varies from germline; a read error may be responsible. The chain uses TRBV10-1 and TRBJ2-3, with 10 bases identical to TRBD2. Germline V lookup: CDR1 WNHNN, CDR2 SYGVQD (reference sequence). The CDR3 runs to 15 residues. CDR3 protein: CASSVLAGATDTQYF. The CDR3 DNA follows: TGTGCCAGCAGTGTTCTAGCGGGGGCCACAGATACGCAGTATTTT.

In its sample, this clonotype was seen a few times. The chain recombines TRBV20-1 with TRBJ1-2; D is undetermined. The CDR3 spans 14 residues. Trimming stripped 4 bases from V and 4 bases from J, with 16 bases between. CDR1 and CDR2 from the germline V gene are DFQATT and SNEGSKA (reference sequence). CDR3 DNA: TGCAGTGCTAACCAAAGACCGCGAGGCTATGGCTACACCTTC. Its translation is CSANQRPRGYGYTF.

This clonotype showed up just a few times. This rearrangement joins TRBV20-1 to TRBJ2-1; D is uncertain. The CDR3 has 14 amino acids. Trimming shortened V by 3 bases and J by 6 bases, and 15 bases separated the two germline ends. Germline V gene sequence: CDR1 DFQATT, CDR2 SNEGSKA (reference sequence). The CDR3: CSASRGPSGNEQFF. The CDR3 coding sequence is TGCAGTGCTAGCCGCGGTCCTTCAGGCAATGAGCAGTTCTTC.

This clonotype has a single count. The chain uses TRBV20-1 and TRBJ2-4; 10 bases align to TRBD2. The DNA end is more similar to TRBJ2-7, so the J call may be wrong. Per the germline V gene, CDR1 is DFQATT and CDR2 is SNEGSKA (reference sequence). There are 15 residues in the CDR3. The CDR3 DNA reads as TGCAGTGCTGGAGGGAGACTAGCGGGTTTCTACGAGCAGTACTTC. Encoded protein: CSAGGRLAGFYEQYF.

This clonotype was recorded a few times. V is TRBV2 and J is TRBJ2-5; 9 bases line up with TRBD2. Germline assignment: CDR1 SNHLY and CDR2 FYNNEI. The CDR3 runs 13 residues. After removal of 10 bases from V and 2 bases from J, the junction contained 5 bases not matched to a gene. CDR3 loop: CATGGRDQETQYF. Here the CDR3 DNA reads TGTGCCACGGGCGGGAGGGATCAAGAGACCCAGTACTTC.

J is TRBJ1-1 and V is TRBV12-3 or TRBV12-4; D ambiguous. The CDR3 length is 14 residues. The V end lost 6 bases, the J end lost 4 bases, and 15 bases lay between the germline ends. The CDR3 loop is CASSAAGRLTEAFF. In nucleotides, the CDR3 is TGTGCCAGCAGCGCCGCCGGGAGACTCACTGAAGCTTTCTTT.

This chain uses TRBV10-1 with TRBJ1-4; TRBD1 matches 7 bases. CDR3 length equals 17 residues. Trimming took 2 bases from V and 1 from J; bases not matched to a gene: 7. Germline V gives CDR1 WNHNN, CDR2 SYGVQD (reference sequence). CDR3 coding DNA: TGCGCCAGCAGTGAGGATGACAGGGCGGAAACTAATGAAAAACTGTTTTTT. Protein: CASSEDDRAETNEKLFF.

The gene calls are TRBV20-1 and TRBJ1-5, with TRBD1 matching over 9 bases. The CDR3 sequence is 14 residues long. The germline CDR1 and CDR2 sequences are DFQATT and SNEGSKA (reference sequence). Germline trimming cut 4 bases from V and 6 bases from J; bases unmatched to any gene: 7. The CDR3 sequence: CSATTQGASQPQHF. As DNA, the CDR3 is TGCAGTGCTACTACACAGGGGGCGAGTCAGCCCCAGCATTTT.

This CDR3 is CACWTRGQQETQYF. The CDR3 DNA reads as TGTGCCTGCTGGACCCGGGGCCAACAAGAGACCCAGTACTTC. This chain uses TRBV30 with TRBJ2-5, with D possibly being TRBD1 or TRBD2 (5 bases each). Germline V gene data show CDR1 as GTSNPN and CDR2 as SVGIG (reference sequence). The CDR3 is made up of 14 amino acids. V lost 6 bases and J lost 2, with 16 bases in between.

The rearrangement joins TRBV20-1 to TRBJ2-7, with D hard to call. The CDR3 sequence is 13 residues long. V gave up 1 base and J gave up 4 bases, with 11 bases separating them. Germline V gene sequence: CDR1 DFQATT, CDR2 SNEGSKA (reference sequence). CDR3 protein: CSARAGRKYEQYF. The CDR3 bases are TGCAGTGCTAGAGCAGGTCGCAAATACGAGCAGTACTTC.

There are a few counts of this clonotype. V is TRBV6-2 or TRBV6-3 and J is TRBJ2-1; the D gene is possibly TRBD2 (5 bases). This CDR3 has 12 residues. V gave up 5 bases and J gave up 12 bases, with 14 bases separating them. The germline V gene has CDR1 MNHEY and CDR2 SVGEGT. The CDR3 reads CASSLGHRGQFF. Here the CDR3 DNA reads TGTGCCAGCAGTCTCGGGCATCGGGGGCAGTTCTTC.

The rearrangement joins TRBV15 to TRBJ1-1, with unresolved D. The germline V gene has CDR1 LNHNV and CDR2 YYDKDF (reference sequence). V lost 0 bases and J 4 bases, leaving 6 bases between the germline ends. The CDR3 runs 13 residues. The CDR3 region is CATSRERVTEAFF. The CDR3 DNA sequence: TGTGCCACCAGCAGAGAACGGGTCACTGAAGCTTTCTTT.

CDR3 region: CSARVAGLAGLLQRRQYF. The CDR3 DNA reads as TGCAGTGCTAGAGTCGCGGGACTAGCGGGATTACTCCAACGAAGGCAGTACTTC. V usage is TRBV20-1 and J usage is TRBJ2-7; the match to TRBD2 covers 13 bases. In germline, CDR1 is DFQATT, CDR2 SNEGSKA (reference sequence). The trim removed 1 base at V and 9 bases at J, leaving 18 bases unmatched. This CDR3 region has 18 residues.

The V call is TRBV10-3, the J call TRBJ2-1, with D possibly matching TRBD1 (6 bases). The CDR3 is 18 residues long. The V and J ends lost 2 bases and 5 bases respectively, with 22 bases between them. Germline V gene data show CDR1 as ENHRY and CDR2 as SYGVKD. CDR3 in amino acids: CAISEPGHRLIGHNEQFF. In DNA form, the CDR3 reads TGTGCCATCAGTGAGCCGGGACACCGCCTGATTGGACACAATGAGCAGTTCTTC.

The rearrangement joins TRBV5-1 to TRBJ1-5, with a possible D match to TRBD1 (5 bases). Per germline, CDR1 SGHRS and CDR2 YFSETQ. The V end was cut by 3 bases, the J end by 4 bases, with 14 bases between. The CDR3 loop spans 15 amino acids. CDR3 sequence reads: CASSWGLGQNQPQHF. For the CDR3, the DNA is TGCGCCAGCAGCTGGGGACTAGGGCAGAATCAGCCCCAGCATTTT.